Listed below are T cell receptor beta chains from one sample, sequenced in a study of T cell responses to AZD1222 COVID-19 vaccine. Sequencing was performed with immunoSEQ multiplex PCR; in TCRdb, only in-frame clones are kept and a portion is missing. Among about 130,000 clones, 88% were seen once, and the ten largest hold over 5.5%. The sample in question was peripheral blood, obtained on day 0 of AZD1222 vaccination. These TCRs come from an adult in good health. CDR3s include the opening cysteine and the closing phenylalanine or tryptophan. The order of the fields is V gene, CDR3 length, J gene, CDR3 protein.

>TRBV19|14|TRBJ2-3
CASSDRGGTDTQYF
>TRBV5-1|16|TRBJ2-7
CASSSGTGADLYEQYF
>TRBV5-8|18|TRBJ1-5
CASSFSGQGGVGNQPQHF
>TRBV2|16|TRBJ1-6
CASTTRPGQENSPLHF
>TRBV7-2|14|TRBJ2-7
CASSPSTGFYEQYF
>TRBV18|15|TRBJ1-4
CASSPPEGDNEKLFF
>TRBV27|15|TRBJ1-6
CASSSSGPYNSPLHF
>TRBV7-9|16|TRBJ2-1
CASSLAGGRAYNEQFF
>TRBV20-1|11|TRBJ1-2
CSAREGSGYTF
>TRBV27|17|TRBJ2-2
CASSFSPPLLSTGELFF
>TRBV19|13|TRBJ2-7
CASSRSQNYEQYF
>TRBV11-2|18|TRBJ2-1
CASSLAVTSGSGYNEQFF
>TRBV19|20|TRBJ2-4
CASSGQTSGSLNLAKNIQYF
>TRBV10-2|15|TRBJ2-3
CASNRAGGPKDTQYF
>TRBV24-1|13|TRBJ1-1
CATSAGRGAEAFF
>TRBV27|16|TRBJ1-4
CASKGFSAATNEKLFF
>TRBV7-9|15|TRBJ1-2
CASSLDRDGEYGHTF
>TRBV11-2|16|TRBJ2-1
CASSRRGLAEYNEQFF
>TRBV9|15|TRBJ1-6
CASSVRPGGNSPLHF
>TRBV5-4|13|TRBJ2-5
CASRTLGVETQYF
>TRBV7-9|12|TRBJ1-4
CASSLRTEKLFF
>TRBV5-5|18|TRBJ1-6
CASSWTGGGAGSNSPLHF
>TRBV5-1|15|TRBJ2-1
CASSLSSTRYNEQFF
>TRBV28|13|TRBJ1-1
CASSGPSNTEAFF
>TRBV2|15|TRBJ1-5
CASSEVASVYSPQHF
>TRBV27|14|TRBJ2-1
CASSSLAGENEQFF
>TRBV19|15|TRBJ2-7
CASSLQGSGSYEQYF
>TRBV6-2/TRBV6-3|14|TRBJ1-2
CASSLPPPGYGYTF
>TRBV3-1/TRBV3-2|15|TRBJ2-5
CASSPGLAGGKTQYF
>TRBV2|14|TRBJ2-7
CASSEAPGSYEQYF
>TRBV20-1|15|TRBJ2-1
CSASQASGRVGEQFF
>TRBV6-5|15|TRBJ2-2
CASGTGGRGSGELFF
>TRBV12-3/TRBV12-4|13|TRBJ2-7
CASSLYGDYEQYF
>TRBV6-5|14|TRBJ2-5
CASSYSSGQETQYF
>TRBV21-1|14|TRBJ2-7
CASSKKGGPYEQYF
>TRBV11-3|16|TRBJ1-3
CASSPRGAYPGNTIYF
>TRBV4-1|15|TRBJ1-5
CASSLTGLSNQPQHF
>TRBV6-5|14|TRBJ2-7
CASSYSSQGYEQYF
>TRBV4-3|14|TRBJ1-2
CASSQAPGLWGYTF
>TRBV6-1|16|TRBJ2-2
CASSEAHYYQPGELFF
>TRBV7-8|11|TRBJ2-7
CASSSLYVQYF
>TRBV16|14|TRBJ1-1
CASSHTGGPTEAFF
>TRBV5-4|16|TRBJ1-1
CASSFGLRGLNTEAFF
>TRBV3-1/TRBV3-2|17|TRBJ2-5
CASSQPGLAGGRETQYF
>TRBV6-5|14|TRBJ1-5
CASRDTDGNQPQHF
>TRBV5-5|13|TRBJ1-2
CASSLTTNYGYTF
>TRBV3-1/TRBV3-2|17|TRBJ2-2
CASSQEWRQPNTGELFF
>TRBV13|17|TRBJ1-6
CASSPFPGTGFESPLHF
>TRBV30|14|TRBJ1-1
CAWSVSGVYTEAFF
>TRBV7-9|13|TRBJ1-4
CASERATNEKLFF
>TRBV9|13|TRBJ2-7
CASSPGGDYEQYF
>TRBV30|14|TRBJ2-1
CAWSVIAGDNEQFF
>TRBV28|12|TRBJ2-5
CASTGREETQYF
>TRBV7-9|13|TRBJ1-1
CASSLKGSTEAFF